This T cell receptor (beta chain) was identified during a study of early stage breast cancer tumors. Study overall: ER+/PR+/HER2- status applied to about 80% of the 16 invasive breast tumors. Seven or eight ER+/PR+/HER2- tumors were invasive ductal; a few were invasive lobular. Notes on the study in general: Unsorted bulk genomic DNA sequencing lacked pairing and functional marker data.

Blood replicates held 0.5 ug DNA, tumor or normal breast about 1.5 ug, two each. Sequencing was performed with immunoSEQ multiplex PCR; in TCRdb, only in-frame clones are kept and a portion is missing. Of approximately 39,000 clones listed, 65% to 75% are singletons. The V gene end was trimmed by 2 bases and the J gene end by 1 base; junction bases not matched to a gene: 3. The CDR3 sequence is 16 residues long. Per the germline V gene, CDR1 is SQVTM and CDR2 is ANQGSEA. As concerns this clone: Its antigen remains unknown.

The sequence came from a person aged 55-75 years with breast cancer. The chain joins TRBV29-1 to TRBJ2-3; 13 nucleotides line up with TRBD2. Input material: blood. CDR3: CSVETSGRAGTDTQYF. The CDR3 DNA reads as TGCAGCGTTGAAACTAGCGGGAGGGCCGGCACAGATACGCAGTATTTT.